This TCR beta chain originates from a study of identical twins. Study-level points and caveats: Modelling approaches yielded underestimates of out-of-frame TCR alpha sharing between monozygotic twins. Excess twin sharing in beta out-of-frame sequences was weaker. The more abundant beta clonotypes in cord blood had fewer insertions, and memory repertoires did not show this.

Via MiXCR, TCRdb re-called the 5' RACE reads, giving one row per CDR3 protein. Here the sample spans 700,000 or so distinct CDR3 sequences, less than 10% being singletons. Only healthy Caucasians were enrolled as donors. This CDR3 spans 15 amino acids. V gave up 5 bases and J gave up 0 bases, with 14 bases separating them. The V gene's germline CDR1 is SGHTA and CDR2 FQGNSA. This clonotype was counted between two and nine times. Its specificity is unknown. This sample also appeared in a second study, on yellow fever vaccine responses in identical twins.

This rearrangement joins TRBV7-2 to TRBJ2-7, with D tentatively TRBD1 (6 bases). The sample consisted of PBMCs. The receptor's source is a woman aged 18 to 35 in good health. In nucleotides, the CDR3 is TGTGCCAGCAGCGGCCGACAGGCCAGCTCCTACGAGCAGTACTTC. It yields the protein CASSGRQASSYEQYF.